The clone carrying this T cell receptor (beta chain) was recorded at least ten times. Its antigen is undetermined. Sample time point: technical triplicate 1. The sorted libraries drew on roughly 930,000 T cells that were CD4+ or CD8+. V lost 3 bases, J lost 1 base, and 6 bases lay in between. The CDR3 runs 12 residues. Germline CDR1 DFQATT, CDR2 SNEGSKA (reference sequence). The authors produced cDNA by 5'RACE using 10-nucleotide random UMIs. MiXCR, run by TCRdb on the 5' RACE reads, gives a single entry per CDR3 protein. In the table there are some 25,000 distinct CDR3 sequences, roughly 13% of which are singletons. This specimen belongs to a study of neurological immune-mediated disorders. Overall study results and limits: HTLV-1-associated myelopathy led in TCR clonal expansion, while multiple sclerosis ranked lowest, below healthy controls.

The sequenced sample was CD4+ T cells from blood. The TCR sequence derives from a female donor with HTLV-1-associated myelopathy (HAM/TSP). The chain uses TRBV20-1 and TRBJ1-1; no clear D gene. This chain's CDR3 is CSASDGNTEAFF. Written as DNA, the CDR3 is TGCAGTGCTAGCGACGGGAACACTGAAGCTTTCTTT.